The present TCR beta chain was sequenced within a study of T cells in Graves' hyperthyroidism and ophthalmopathy. CDR3 length equals 11 residues. Germline V lookup: CDR1 DFQATT, CDR2 SNEGSKA (reference sequence). The source material, RNA transcripts, was used to amplify TCR beta CDR3 regions. The study used the HTBI primer set for a first-round RT-PCR of the TCR CDR3. Each CDR3 protein gets one entry after TCRdb re-called the multiplex PCR reads with MiXCR. This sample has 350,000 to 450,000 distinct CDR3 sequences, with roughly a sixth found just once. This clonotype has at least ten counts. The sequenced sample was blood. The TCR originated in a woman in her 30s with Graves' hyperthyroidism that later progressed to Graves' ophthalmopathy. V and J are TRBV20-1 and TRBJ2-7; 7 positions agree with TRBD1. CDR3 nucleotide sequence: TGCGCGACAGGGACCTCCTACGAGCAGTACTTC. This translates into CATGTSYEQYF.